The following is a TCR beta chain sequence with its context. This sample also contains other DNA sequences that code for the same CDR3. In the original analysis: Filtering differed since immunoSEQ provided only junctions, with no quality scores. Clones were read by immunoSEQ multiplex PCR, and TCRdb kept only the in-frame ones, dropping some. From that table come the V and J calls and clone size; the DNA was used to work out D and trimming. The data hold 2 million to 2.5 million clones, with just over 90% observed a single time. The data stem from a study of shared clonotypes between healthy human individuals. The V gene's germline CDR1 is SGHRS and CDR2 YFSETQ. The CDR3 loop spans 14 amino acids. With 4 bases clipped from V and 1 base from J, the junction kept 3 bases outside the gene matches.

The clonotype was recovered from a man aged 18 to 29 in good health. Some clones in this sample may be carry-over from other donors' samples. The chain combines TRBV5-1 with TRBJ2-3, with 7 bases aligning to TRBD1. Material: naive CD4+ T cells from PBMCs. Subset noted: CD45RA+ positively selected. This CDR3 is CASSLQGGTDTQYF. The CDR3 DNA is TGCGCCAGCAGCCTCCAGGGGGGCACAGATACGCAGTATTTT.